The entry below gives a single T cell receptor (beta chain) sequence along with its context. Its specificity is not known. Amplification targeted TCR beta CDR3 regions from RNA transcripts. First-round RT-PCR with HTBI primers amplified the TCR CDR3 region. TCRdb itself ran the multiplex PCR reads through MiXCR, one entry per CDR3 protein. The table lists under 300,000 distinct CDR3 sequences, 15% of them singletons. The data originate from a study of T cells in Graves' hyperthyroidism and ophthalmopathy. Broader study findings: In validation, the model predicted ophthalmopathy. These predictions came a median about 6.5 months before onset. The blood repertoire included most of the expanded thyroid clonotypes above 0.001.

V was trimmed by 5 bases and J by 9 bases, leaving 14 bases between them. Germline CDR1 is MNHNS and CDR2 is SASEGT. The CDR3 covers 12 residues. When hyperthyroidism was first diagnosed, the blood sample was taken, preceding any ophthalmopathy symptoms. Sequencing was done on a sample of blood. The clonotype originates from a woman between 50 and 59 years old with Graves' hyperthyroidism that later progressed to Graves' ophthalmopathy. The rearrangement uses TRBV6-1 and TRBJ2-7; D is perhaps TRBD2 (6 bases). The CDR3 reads CASSPERVRQYF. In DNA form, the CDR3 reads TGTGCCAGCAGTCCTGAGCGGGTGAGGCAGTACTTC.